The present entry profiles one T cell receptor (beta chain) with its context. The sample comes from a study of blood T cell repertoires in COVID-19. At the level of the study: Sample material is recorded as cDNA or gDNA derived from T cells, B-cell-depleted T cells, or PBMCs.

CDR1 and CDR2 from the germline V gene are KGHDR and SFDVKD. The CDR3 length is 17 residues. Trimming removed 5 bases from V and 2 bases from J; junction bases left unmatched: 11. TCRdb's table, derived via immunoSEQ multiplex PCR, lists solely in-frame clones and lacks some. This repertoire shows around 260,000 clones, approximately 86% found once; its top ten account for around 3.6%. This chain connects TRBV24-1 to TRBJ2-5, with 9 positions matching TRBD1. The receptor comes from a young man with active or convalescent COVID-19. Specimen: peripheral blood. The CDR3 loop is CATSATLGTGTQETQYF. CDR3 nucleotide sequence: TGTGCCACCAGTGCCACTCTGGGGACAGGGACACAAGAGACCCAGTACTTC.